Sequencing of this T cell receptor (beta chain) was carried out in a study of T cell repertoires in cytomegalovirus infection. Overall study: It was recently identified HLA-C-restricted and well-studied HLA-B-restricted CMV epitopes that the study used.

Each CDR3 protein is one row after TCRdb ran MiXCR on the reads. The sample lists approximately 1,000,000 distinct CDR3 sequences, 25% to 40% seen once, with around 15% in the top ten. Study-wide results and caveats: CMV-specific TCR beta clonotypes restricted by HLA-C were the ones dominating the ex vivo response.

V was clipped by 8 bases and J by 4 bases, with 15 bases between them. CDR3 size: 14 residues. Germline-derived CDR1 and CDR2 are SGHVS and FQNEAQ. This clonotype was counted ten times or more. Its matching antigen is unknown. The V and J genes are TRBV7-8 and TRBJ1-5; D remains unclear. This material consisted of cultured CD8+ T cells from PBMCs, taken from culture after CMV antigen stimulation. This TCR was recovered from a human donor in good health (CMV status not recorded). Some clones in this sample may be carry-over from other donors' samples. The chain's CDR3 is CASSTSRGNQPQHF. In DNA form, the CDR3 reads TGTGCCAGCTCGACAAGCCGAGGAAATCAGCCCCAGCATTTT.